The 3 T cell receptor beta chains reported below all come from one sample, sequenced in a study of control samples from healthy donors and cancer patients. Sequenced by immunoSEQ multiplex PCR; TCRdb stores in-frame clones only, minus some. The sample has almost 85,000 clones, roughly 94% seen once. The sample taken for sequencing was blood. All receptors derive from a young woman in good health.

The genes are TRBV28 and TRBJ2-7; D is possibly TRBD2 (5 bases). Germline V gene sequence: CDR1 MDHEN, CDR2 SYDVKM. The germline V and J ends were trimmed by 5 bases and 3 bases, with 11 bases remaining between them. This CDR3 is 13 amino acids long. CDR3 in amino acids: CASSLVEGYEQYF. The CDR3 DNA follows: TGTGCCAGCAGTCTAGTCGAGGGCTACGAGCAGTACTTC.

V is TRBV6-6 and J is TRBJ1-3; a possible D gene is TRBD1 (6 bases). Germline loops: CDR1 MNHNY, CDR2 SVGAGI (reference sequence). V lost 5 bases to trimming and J lost 0 bases, with 11 bases between them. CDR3 length: 15 residues. The CDR3, as DNA: TGTGCCAGCAGTGACAGGTTATCCTCTGGAAACACCATATATTTT. It encodes CASSDRLSSGNTIYF.

The chain combines TRBV3-1 (or the pseudogene TRBV3-2) with TRBJ2-6; D might be TRBD1 (5 bases). CDR1 is LGHDT, CDR2 YNNKEL, per germline (reference sequence). The CDR3 consists of 19 residues. V shed 1 base and J shed 0 bases, with 16 bases lying between them. The CDR3 loop is CASSQVIDSTYSGANVLTF. As DNA, the CDR3 is TGTGCCAGCAGCCAAGTAATCGACAGTACGTACTCTGGGGCCAACGTCCTGACTTTC.